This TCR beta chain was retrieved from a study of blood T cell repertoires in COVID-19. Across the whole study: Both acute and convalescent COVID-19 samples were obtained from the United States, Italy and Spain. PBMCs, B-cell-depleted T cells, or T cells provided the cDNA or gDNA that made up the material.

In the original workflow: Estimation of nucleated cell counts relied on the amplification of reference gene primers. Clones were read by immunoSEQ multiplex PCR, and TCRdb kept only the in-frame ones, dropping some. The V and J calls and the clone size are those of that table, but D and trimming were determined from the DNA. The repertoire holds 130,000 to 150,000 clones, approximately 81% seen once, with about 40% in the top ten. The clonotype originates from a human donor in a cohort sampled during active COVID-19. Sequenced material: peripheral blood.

The CDR3 DNA follows: TGTGCCAGCAGCGACTCCGGGGGCACTGAAGCTTTCTTT. Its translation: CASSDSGGTEAFF. V usage is TRBV9 and J usage is TRBJ1-1, with D possibly TRBD1 on 5 matching bases. The V gene lost 3 bases and the J gene lost 4 bases, with 10 bases spanning the gap. The CDR3 is 13 amino acids. Looked up from germline, CDR1 is SGDLS and CDR2 is YYNGEE. Filled out from reference TRBV9 and TRBJ1-1, the complete variable domain reads DSGVTQTPKHLITATGQRVTLRCSPRSGDLSVYWYQQSLDQGLQFLIQYYNGEERAKGNILERFSAQQFPDLHSELNLSSLELGDSALYFCASSDSGGTEAFFGQGTRLTVV.